These 9 T cell receptor beta chains share one sample of origin, sequenced in a study of cytomegalovirus exposure and HLA in healthy donors. Data came from immunoSEQ multiplex PCR; TCRdb stores just in-frame clones and leaves some out. The table has roughly 68,000 clones, around 88% seen once. The sample comprised PBMCs. Source of these receptors: a woman in her late teens or twenties in good health and CMV-seronegative.

This chain links TRBV10-2 with TRBJ2-7; D not resolved. With 5 bases removed from V and 4 bases from J, the gap between germline ends came to 15 bases. CDR3 size: 14 residues. Germline CDR1 reads WSHSY; CDR2 reads SAAADI. The CDR3 loop is CASSRLDTKYEQYF. CDR3 sequence (DNA): TGCGCCAGCAGTCGACTCGATACCAAATACGAGCAGTACTTC.

Of note for this clone: The sample contains more than one DNA sequence encoding this CDR3. The chain is built from TRBV29-1 and TRBJ1-1; D not resolved. The CDR3 is made up of 13 amino acids. V was shortened by 7 bases and J by 1 base, with 13 bases between the two germline ends. From germline, CDR1 is SQVTM and CDR2 ANQGSEA. CDR3 amino acids: CSAAEGTNTEAFF. The CDR3 nucleotides are TGCAGCGCAGCGGAGGGAACGAACACTGAAGCTTTCTTT.

This clone was found once. V gene TRBV5-1 combines with J gene TRBJ2-1; 10 bases are shared with TRBD2. Germline CDR1 reads SGHRS; CDR2 reads YFSETQ. V lost 0 bases, J lost 7 bases, and 10 bases stayed unmatched. The CDR3 has 17 residues. CDR3 sequence (DNA): TGCGCCAGCAGCTTGGGACTAGCGGGCCCAAGGGGGAATGAGCAGTTCTTC. Translated, it gives CASSLGLAGPRGNEQFF.

The genes are TRBV29-1 and TRBJ2-3, with 10 positions matching TRBD1. V lost 2 bases and J lost 6; bases outside the gene matches: 8. CDR3 length: 15 amino acids. Germline lookup yields CDR1 SQVTM and CDR2 ANQGSEA. CDR3 sequence reads: CSVEKGGTGADTQYF. CDR3 nucleotide sequence: TGCAGCGTTGAAAAGGGGGGGACAGGGGCCGATACGCAGTATTTT.

The chain carries TRBV27 and TRBJ2-1, with TRBD2 as a possible D gene (5 bases). V was pared by 4 bases and J by 7 bases, with 11 bases between. Germline V gives CDR1 MNHEY, CDR2 SMNVEV (reference sequence). This CDR3 is 13 amino acids long. Here the CDR3 reads CASSWTGRNEQFF. DNA of the CDR3: TGTGCCAGCAGTTGGACGGGGAGAAATGAGCAGTTCTTC.

This chain links TRBV6-5 with TRBJ2-3; D is ambiguous. This CDR3 region has 14 residues. Germline V gene sequence: CDR1 MNHEY, CDR2 SVGAGI. Trimming took 9 bases from V and 1 from J, leaving 14 bases between them. CDR3 sequence: CASKGSYGTDTQYF. The DNA of the CDR3 is TGTGCCAGTAAAGGTAGCTACGGCACAGATACGCAGTATTTT.

The chain carries TRBV2 and TRBJ1-3, with 8 bases matching TRBD1. Germline loops: CDR1 SNHLY, CDR2 FYNNEI. Unmatched junction bases numbered 5, after V lost 4 bases and J lost 0 bases. This CDR3 spans 16 amino acids. CDR3 DNA: TGTGCCAGCAGTGTCTCGGGACAGGACTCTGGAAACACCATATATTTT. Its translation is CASSVSGQDSGNTIYF.

This clone came up a few times. This rearrangement joins TRBV13 to TRBJ2-1, with 7 bases that match TRBD2. The CDR3 is 15 amino acids. V lost 1 base and J lost 5; bases outside the gene matches: 5. Germline V CDR1 and CDR2: PRHDT, FYEKMQ (reference sequence). The CDR3: CASSLVAGEDNEQFF. The CDR3 nucleotides are TGTGCCAGCAGCTTAGTGGCGGGAGAGGACAATGAGCAGTTCTTC.

J is TRBJ1-1 and V is TRBV19; 8 bases are shared with TRBD1. The length of the CDR3 is 13 residues. Germline CDR1 LNHDA, CDR2 SQIVND (reference sequence). The junction had 4 bases not matched to a gene; V was cut back by 5 bases and J by 5 bases. The CDR3 loop is CASSHRGVTEAFF. CDR3 nucleotide sequence: TGTGCCAGTAGTCACAGGGGGGTGACTGAAGCTTTCTTT.